These 13 T cell receptor beta chains share one sample of origin, sequenced in a study of cytomegalovirus exposure and HLA in healthy donors. The PCR employed 60 Vbeta primers together with 13 Jbeta primers. Repertoires were generated with immunoSEQ multiplex PCR, while TCRdb's copy carries only in-frame clones and drops some. This table lists 100,000 to 150,000 clones. The sequenced sample consisted of PBMCs. The receptors were sampled from a man younger than 30 in good health and CMV-seronegative.

J is TRBJ2-1 and V is TRBV6-1, with 9 bases aligning to TRBD2. Unmatched junction bases numbered 8, after V lost 2 bases and J lost 6 bases. CDR3 length: 16 amino acids. Per germline, CDR1 MNHNS and CDR2 SASEGT. CDR3 nucleotides: TGTGCCAGCAGTGAATTTAGGGCTAGCGGGGCCAATGAGCAGTTCTTC. The encoded protein is CASSEFRASGANEQFF.

This sequence joins TRBV7-2 and TRBJ2-3; D perhaps matches TRBD2 (6 bases). Trimming pared 6 bases from V and 3 bases from J, leaving 19 bases between. The CDR3 length is 16 residues. Germline V gene lookup returns CDR1 SGHTA and CDR2 FQGNSA. The CDR3 DNA follows: TGTGCCAGCAGTCATAGCGGACCGAGCTTAACAGATACGCAGTATTTT. Translating it yields CASSHSGPSLTDTQYF.

This chain uses TRBV7-2 with TRBJ2-7; TRBD1 matches at 8 bases. The CDR3 totals 16 residues. V gave up 0 bases and J gave up 2 bases; unmatched junction bases: 6. Germline CDR1 reads SGHTA; CDR2 reads FQGNSA. CDR3 nucleotide sequence: TGTGCCAGCAGCTTAGCAGGAGACAGGGGTGCCTACGAGCAGTACTTC. Translation: CASSLAGDRGAYEQYF.

The rearrangement links TRBV5-6 to TRBJ1-5, with TRBD1 identical over 7 bases. CDR1 and CDR2 from the germline V gene are SGHDT and YYEEEE. This CDR3 has 14 amino acids. Trimming cost V 1 base and J 7 bases; bases outside gene matches: 5. The CDR3 DNA is TGTGCCAGCAGCTTGAGTTGGGGACAGCAGCCCCAGCATTTT. Protein: CASSLSWGQQPQHF.

V is TRBV6-1 and J is TRBJ2-2; 8 nucleotides line up with TRBD2. In germline, CDR1 is MNHNS, CDR2 SASEGT. The trim removed 3 bases at V and 3 bases at J, leaving 6 bases unmatched. The CDR3 is 16 amino acids. The CDR3 spells CASSEEAGGHTGELFF. The CDR3 region has the DNA TGTGCCAGCAGTGAGGAGGCGGGGGGCCACACCGGGGAGCTGTTTTTT.

V usage is TRBV28 and J usage is TRBJ1-1; 9 bases match TRBD1. CDR1 is MDHEN and CDR2 is SYDVKM in the germline V gene. This CDR3 has 14 amino acids. With V trimmed by 7 bases and J by 7 bases, 10 bases remained unmatched. CDR3 sequence reads: CASILTGGGDEAFF. The CDR3 bases are TGTGCCAGCATCCTCACAGGGGGCGGGGATGAAGCTTTCTTT.

The gene calls are TRBV7-8 and TRBJ2-2; 10 nucleotides match TRBD1. Germline CDR1 SGHVS, CDR2 FQNEAQ. Unmatched junction bases numbered 5, after V lost 5 bases and J lost 5 bases. This CDR3 contains 15 residues. CDR3 sequence: CASSPRTGGTGELFF. The CDR3 bases are TGTGCCAGCAGCCCCCGGACAGGGGGGACCGGGGAGCTGTTTTTT.

The rearrangement links TRBV4-1 to TRBJ1-2; D remains unclear. The CDR3 is 12 residues long. The V gene's germline CDR1 is MGHRA and CDR2 YSYEKL. The ends were cut back, 3 bases at V and 7 bases at J, with 9 bases in the middle. Written as DNA, the CDR3 is TGCGCCAGCAGCCACCCCGGTTCTGGCTACACCTTC. It codes for CASSHPGSGYTF.

V is TRBV30 and J is TRBJ1-5; 7 bases align to TRBD1. Trimming cost V 2 bases and J 4 bases; bases outside gene matches: 2. Germline V gene lookup returns CDR1 GTSNPN and CDR2 SVGIG (reference sequence). The CDR3 runs to 13 residues. The DNA for the CDR3 is TGTGCCTGGAGTAGACAGGGTAATCAGCCCCAGCATTTT. As protein: CAWSRQGNQPQHF.

The chain employs TRBV4-1 and TRBJ1-4; TRBD1 aligns across 7 bases. With 2 bases clipped from V and 4 bases from J, the junction kept 7 bases outside the gene matches. This CDR3 contains 16 residues. In germline, CDR1 is MGHRA, CDR2 YSYEKL. In nucleotides, the CDR3 is TGCGCCAGCAGCCAAAAAGGGACAGAGCTTAATGAAAAACTGTTTTTT. Its protein product is CASSQKGTELNEKLFF.

The chain joins TRBV6-5 to TRBJ2-6, with D unclear. The ends were cut back, 6 bases at V and 0 bases at J, with 3 bases in the middle. The CDR3 extends over 13 amino acids. Looked up from germline, CDR1 is MNHEY and CDR2 is SVGAGI. The DNA of the CDR3 is TGTGCCAGCAGCCTCTCTGGGGCCAACGTCCTGACTTTC. Amino acids: CASSLSGANVLTF.

CDR3 sequence reads: CASSKAGGHAGELFF. The CDR3 DNA is TGTGCCAGCAGCAAAGCGGGGGGGCATGCCGGGGAGCTGTTTTTT. The chain links TRBV9 to TRBJ2-2; 10 bases map to TRBD2. Germline V gene lookup returns CDR1 SGDLS and CDR2 YYNGEE. There are 15 residues in the CDR3. V lost 4 bases and J lost 6; bases outside the gene matches: 6.

V and J are TRBV29-1 and TRBJ2-1; 7 nucleotides match TRBD2. The V and J ends lost 5 bases and 6 bases, in that order; junction bases with no gene match: 7. Looked up from germline, CDR1 is SQVTM and CDR2 is ANQGSEA. CDR3 size: 13 residues. The CDR3 reads CSVRGLEGNEQFF. In DNA, the CDR3 is TGCAGCGTTCGAGGACTAGAGGGCAATGAGCAGTTCTTC.